This TCR beta chain was observed in a study of T cells in Graves' hyperthyroidism and ophthalmopathy. General study results and limits: Blood shared most expanded thyroid clonotypes above 0.001.

The ends were cut back, 2 bases at V and 2 bases at J, with 10 bases in the middle. CDR3 size: 15 residues. Germline V CDR1 and CDR2: SGHAT, FQDESV (reference sequence). This clonotype was seen at least ten times. No antigen is known for it. Ophthalmopathy cases scored 3 or more on the Clinical Activity Score and 4 or more on NOSPECS grade, with duration below 3 months. Orbital computed tomography and thyroid ultrasound, together with serum TRAb and thyroxine and clinical symptoms, were used for diagnoses. Amplification of TCR beta CDR3 regions was performed using RNA transcripts as template. The HTBI set primed first-round TCR CDR3 RT-PCR. TCRdb processed the multiplex PCR reads anew with MiXCR; each CDR3 protein has one entry. This table has hundreds of thousands of distinct CDR3 sequences, roughly 20% appearing once.

The V gene is TRBV11-1, the J gene TRBJ2-1, with D maybe TRBD2 (5 bases). The clonotype originates from a man aged 45-65 years with Graves' ophthalmopathy. Sequences were obtained from blood. CDR3 loop: CASSLSRTPYNEQFF. DNA for the CDR3: TGTGCCAGCAGCTTATCTAGGACTCCCTACAATGAGCAGTTCTTC.